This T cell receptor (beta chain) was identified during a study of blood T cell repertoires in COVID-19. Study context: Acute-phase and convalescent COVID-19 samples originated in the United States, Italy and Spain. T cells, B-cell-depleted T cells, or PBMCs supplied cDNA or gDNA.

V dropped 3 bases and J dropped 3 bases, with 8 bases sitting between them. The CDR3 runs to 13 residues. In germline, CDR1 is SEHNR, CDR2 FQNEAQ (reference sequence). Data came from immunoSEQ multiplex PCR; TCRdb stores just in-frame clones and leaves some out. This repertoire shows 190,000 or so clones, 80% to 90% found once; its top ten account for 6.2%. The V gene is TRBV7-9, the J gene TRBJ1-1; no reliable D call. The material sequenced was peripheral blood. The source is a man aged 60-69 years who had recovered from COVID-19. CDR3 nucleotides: TGTGCCAGCAGCTTTACTCAGGACACTGAAGCTTTCTTT. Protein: CASSFTQDTEAFF.